Detailed here is one T cell receptor (beta chain). Some clones are missing from TCRdb's copy, which holds only in-frame ones; the method was immunoSEQ multiplex PCR. The sample includes 260,000 or so clones, roughly 88% of them seen just once. This sample was taken from a study of blood T cell repertoires in COVID-19. The wider study: PBMCs, B-cell-depleted T cells, or T cells provided the cDNA or gDNA that made up the material.

Germline CDR1 is MGHDK and CDR2 is SYGVNS. The CDR3 length is 14 residues. Between the trimmed V and J ends, which lost 2 bases and 7 bases, there was a span of 12 bases. The chain has TRBV25-1 and TRBJ2-1, with D possibly being TRBD1 (6 bases). Material for sequencing was peripheral blood. The source is a man between 18 and 29 years old with active or convalescent COVID-19. The CDR3 sequence: CASSEAGDVNEQFF. CDR3 nucleotides: TGTGCCAGCAGTGAAGCAGGGGATGTGAATGAGCAGTTCTTC.